This is a list of T cell receptor beta chains from one sample in a study of OX40 agonist ivuxolimab in advanced cancers. Repertoires were generated with immunoSEQ multiplex PCR, while TCRdb's copy carries only in-frame clones and drops some. Found here are about 56,000 clones, around 90% of them singletons; the top ten hold roughly 25%. Specimen: CD4+ or CD8+ T cells sorted from blood, collected in a trial of the OX40 agonist ivuxolimab. The receptors derive from an adult with an advanced solid tumor such as melanoma, head and neck, liver or kidney cancer. Both conserved end residues are part of each CDR3.

j_call v_call cdr3_aa
TRBJ2-1 TRBV11-2 CASSLGYNEQFF
TRBJ2-7 TRBV19 CASSKVGTAYEQYF
TRBJ2-3 TRBV7-6 CASSTVGYSTDTQYF
TRBJ1-1 TRBV9 CASSPQVRTGEEESGAFF
TRBJ2-7 TRBV11-2 CASSFNREQYF
TRBJ2-7 TRBV7-8 CASSLETSGSSYEQYF
TRBJ1-5 TRBV30 CAWTASGNQPQHF
TRBJ2-1 TRBV9 CASSGTSASSYNEQFF
TRBJ1-1 TRBV9 CASAETSNTEAFF
TRBJ2-1 TRBV19 CASSIVSGYNEQFF
TRBJ2-7 TRBV5-5 CASSLVRGSLEQYF
TRBJ1-2 TRBV6-6 CASSRGTGEGYTF
TRBJ1-1 TRBV19 CASSISGGWTEAFF
TRBJ1-5 TRBV5-1 CASSLEGYGNQPQHF
TRBJ2-3 TRBV27 CASSLRGTSTDTQYF
TRBJ2-1 TRBV28 CASSLLAVDNEQFF
TRBJ1-2 TRBV27 CASSLTGFGNYGYTF
TRBJ2-1 TRBV2 CASSEVGTSNEQFF
TRBJ2-2 TRBV9 CASSPSQGSTGELFF
TRBJ2-5 TRBV15 CATRVERAPQETQYF
TRBJ2-3 TRBV27 CASSGGLAAWYF
TRBJ2-5 TRBV10-1 CASMAGWQYF
TRBJ2-7 TRBV19 CASSPHSTYSYEQYF
TRBJ2-7 TRBV5-1 CASSSSGSREQYF
TRBJ2-1 TRBV11-1 CASSFGLENNEQFF
- TRBV5-1 CASSQTSGLYYEQYF
TRBJ1-2 TRBV28 CASSWRTGSGYTF
TRBJ1-2 TRBV19 CASSIGTANYGYTF
TRBJ2-7 TRBV9 CASSVAGSGYEQYF